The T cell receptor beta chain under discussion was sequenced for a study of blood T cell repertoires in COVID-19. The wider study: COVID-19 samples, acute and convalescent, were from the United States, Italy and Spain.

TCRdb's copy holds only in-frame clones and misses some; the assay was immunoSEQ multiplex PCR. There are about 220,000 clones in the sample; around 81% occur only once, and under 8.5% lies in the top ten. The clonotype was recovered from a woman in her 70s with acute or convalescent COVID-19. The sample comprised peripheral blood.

The CDR3 spells CASGLLTSGTGLMNYGYTF. DNA for the CDR3: TGTGCTAGTGGTTTGTTGACCTCCGGGACAGGGTTGATGAACTATGGCTACACCTTC. The chain uses TRBV12-5 and TRBJ1-2, with TRBD1 identical over 9 bases. Trimming at V came to 2 bases and at J to 2 bases, leaving 15 bases not matched to a gene. Per the germline V gene, CDR1 is LGHNT and CDR2 is FRNRAP. This CDR3 is 19 amino acids long.